This TCR beta chain originates from a study of blood T cells in healthy people across ages. The CDR3 sequence is 13 residues long. Per the germline V gene, CDR1 is SGHTA and CDR2 is FQGNSA. V was pared by 5 bases and J by 7 bases, with 5 bases of the junction left unmatched. A second PCR of 7 to 11 cycles used a sample-barcoded 5' primer and a J-beta primer mix. MiXCR was run by TCRdb on the 5' RACE reads, yielding one entry per CDR3 protein. This table holds about 760,000 distinct CDR3 sequences, more than 50% found once. This TCR came from a man aged 35 to 55 in good health. The sequenced sample was blood. The chain links TRBV7-2 to TRBJ2-1; 7 bases map to TRBD1. The CDR3 DNA follows: TGTGCCAGCAGCGCACAGGGGTGGAATGAGCAGTTCTTC. Protein sequence: CASSAQGWNEQFF.